The 6 T cell receptor beta chains given below trace back to one sample, sequenced in a study of regulatory dendritic cells for organ transplantation. The data were produced by immunoSEQ multiplex PCR, yet TCRdb's version contains in-frame clones alone and is incomplete. The sample records about 18,000 clones, 70% to 85% being singletons. Sorted subsets were CFSE-labeled and cultured four to six days with allogeneic dendritic cells. No antigen is known for these receptors. The sample consisted of memory CD4+ T cells from blood cultured with regulatory dendritic cells. The subset: CD45RO+ memory T cells. These receptors came from a human donor in good health.

The chain links TRBV19 to TRBJ2-1; TRBD2 matches at 8 bases. The junction had 4 bases not matched to a gene; V was cut back by 5 bases and J by 4 bases. Germline assignment: CDR1 LNHDA and CDR2 SQIVND (reference sequence). The CDR3 spans 14 residues. The CDR3 coding sequence is TGTGCCAGTAGTCGGGCTAGCGGGTACAATGAGCAGTTCTTC. Encoded protein: CASSRASGYNEQFF.

The CDR3 is CATSRTSGYTDTQYF. The CDR3 nucleotides are TGTGCCACCAGCAGAACTAGCGGCTACACAGATACGCAGTATTTT. The chain links TRBV15 to TRBJ2-3; 8 nucleotides agree with TRBD2. The germline V gene encodes CDR1 LNHNV and CDR2 YYDKDF (reference sequence). This CDR3 has 15 amino acids. V lost 2 bases and J lost 2; bases outside the gene matches: 3.

The CDR3 loop reads CASSRQQGPNTEAFF. The CDR3 DNA is TGCGCCAGCAGCCGTCAACAGGGTCCGAACACTGAAGCTTTCTTT. The chain employs TRBV4-1 and TRBJ1-1; maybe TRBD1 (6 bases). Germline V gene sequence: CDR1 MGHRA, CDR2 YSYEKL. This CDR3 is 15 amino acids long. The ends were cut back, 4 bases at V and 1 base at J, with 13 bases in the middle.

The chain joins TRBV5-6 to TRBJ2-7; D ambiguous. Trimming stripped 2 bases from V and 3 bases from J, with 12 bases between. CDR1 is SGHDT and CDR2 is YYEEEE in the germline V gene. This CDR3 comprises 14 residues. CDR3 sequence (DNA): TGTGCCAGCAGCTTAGGTCAGAGCTACTACGAGCAGTACTTC. This codes for CASSLGQSYYEQYF. The complete variable domain, with remaining parts taken from reference TRBV5-6 and TRBJ2-7, reads DAGVTQSPTHLIKTRGQQVTLRCSPKSGHDTVSWYQQALGQGPQFIFQYYEEEERQRGNFPDRFSGHQFPNYSSELNVNALLLGDSALYLCASSLGQSYYEQYFGPGTRLTVT.

This chain uses TRBV21-1 with TRBJ2-3; TRBD2 was called by the table and not checked on the DNA. TRBV21-1 is noted as a pseudogene. The CDR3 spans 21 residues. CDR3 sequence reads: CASSKEGSGLEFFISPDTQYF. The CDR3 nucleotides read TGTGCCAGCAGCAAAGAAGGGTCGGGACTAGAGTTTTTCATAAGCCCAGATACGCAGTATTTT.

The count of this clone is one. The chain combines TRBV5-1 with TRBJ1-1; D is ambiguous. This CDR3 has 16 residues. V lost 0 bases, J lost 5 bases, and 17 bases lay in between. CDR1 is SGHRS and CDR2 is YFSETQ in the germline V gene. In nucleotides, the CDR3 is TGCGCCAGCAGCTTGGGACCGGCGAGGATGAGGACTGAAGCTTTCTTT. This codes for CASSLGPARMRTEAFF.